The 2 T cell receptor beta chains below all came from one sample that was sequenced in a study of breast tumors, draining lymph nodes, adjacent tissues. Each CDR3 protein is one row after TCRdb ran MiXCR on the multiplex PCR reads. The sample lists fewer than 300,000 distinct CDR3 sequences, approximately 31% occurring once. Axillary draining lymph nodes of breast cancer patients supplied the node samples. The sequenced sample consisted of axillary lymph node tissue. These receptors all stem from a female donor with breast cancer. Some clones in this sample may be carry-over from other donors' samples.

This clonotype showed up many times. The CDR3 reads CASSLRSSLSTDTQYF. CDR3 nucleotide sequence: TGTGCCAGCAGCTTGAGGAGTAGCTTAAGCACAGATACGCAGTATTTT. The chain links TRBV5-5 to TRBJ2-3, with D uncertain. Germline loops: CDR1 SGHKS, CDR2 YYEKEE (reference sequence). The V end lost 1 base, the J end lost 0 bases, and 12 bases lay between the germline ends. The CDR3 has 16 residues.

Here the CDR3 DNA reads TGTGCCAGCAGTTACTCAGGCGGGACGATAAGCAATCAGCCCCAGCATTTT. Translated, it gives CASSYSGGTISNQPQHF. The V and J genes are TRBV6-6 and TRBJ1-5, with a possible D match to TRBD1 (5 bases). Germline loops: CDR1 MNHNY, CDR2 SVGAGI (reference sequence). CDR3 size: 17 residues. V was cut by 0 bases and J by 1 base, with 13 bases left in between.